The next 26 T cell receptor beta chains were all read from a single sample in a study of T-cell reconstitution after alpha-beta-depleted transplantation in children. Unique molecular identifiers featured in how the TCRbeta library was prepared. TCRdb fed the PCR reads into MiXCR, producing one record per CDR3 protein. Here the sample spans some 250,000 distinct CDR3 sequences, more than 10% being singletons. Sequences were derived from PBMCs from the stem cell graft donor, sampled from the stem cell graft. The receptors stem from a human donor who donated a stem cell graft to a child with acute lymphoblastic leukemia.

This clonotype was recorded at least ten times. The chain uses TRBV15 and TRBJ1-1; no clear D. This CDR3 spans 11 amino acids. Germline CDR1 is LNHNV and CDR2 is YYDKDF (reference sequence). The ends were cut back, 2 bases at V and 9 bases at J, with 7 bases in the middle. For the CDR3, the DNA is TGTGCCACCAGCAGAACCGGAAAAGCTTTCTTT. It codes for CATSRTGKAFF.

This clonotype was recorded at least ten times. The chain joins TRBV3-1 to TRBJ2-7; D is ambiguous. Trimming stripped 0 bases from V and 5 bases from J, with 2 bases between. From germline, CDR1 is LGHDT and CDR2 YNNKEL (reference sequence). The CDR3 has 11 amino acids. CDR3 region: CASSQENEQYF. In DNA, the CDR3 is TGTGCCAGCAGCCAAGAAAACGAGCAGTACTTC.

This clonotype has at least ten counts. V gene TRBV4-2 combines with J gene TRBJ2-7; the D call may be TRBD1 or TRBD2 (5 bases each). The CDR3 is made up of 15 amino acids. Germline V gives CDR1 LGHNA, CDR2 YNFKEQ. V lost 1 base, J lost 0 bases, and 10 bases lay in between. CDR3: CASSQGQGDSYEQYF. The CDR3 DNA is TGTGCCAGCAGCCAAGGCCAGGGAGACTCCTACGAGCAGTACTTC.

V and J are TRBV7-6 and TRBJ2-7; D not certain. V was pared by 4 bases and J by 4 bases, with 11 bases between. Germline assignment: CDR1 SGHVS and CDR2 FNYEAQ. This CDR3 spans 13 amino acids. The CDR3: CASSSPGRYEQYF. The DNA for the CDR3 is TGTGCCAGCAGCTCTCCCGGTCGGTACGAGCAGTACTTC.

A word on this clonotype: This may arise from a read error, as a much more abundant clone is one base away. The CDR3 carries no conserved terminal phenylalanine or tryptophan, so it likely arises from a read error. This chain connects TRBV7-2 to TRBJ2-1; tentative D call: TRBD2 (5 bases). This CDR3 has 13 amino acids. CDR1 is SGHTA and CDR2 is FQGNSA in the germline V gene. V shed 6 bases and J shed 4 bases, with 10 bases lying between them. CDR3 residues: CASSSVEYNEQFL. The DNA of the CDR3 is TGTGCCAGCAGTAGCGTGGAGTACAATGAGCAGTTCTTG.

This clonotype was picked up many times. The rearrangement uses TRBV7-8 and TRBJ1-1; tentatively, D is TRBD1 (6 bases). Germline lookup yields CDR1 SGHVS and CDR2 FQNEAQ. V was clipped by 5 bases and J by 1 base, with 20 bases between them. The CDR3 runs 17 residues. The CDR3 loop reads CASSPGLGGRGNTEAFF. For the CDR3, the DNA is TGTGCCAGCAGCCCAGGTTTGGGGGGGCGAGGGAACACTGAAGCTTTCTTT.

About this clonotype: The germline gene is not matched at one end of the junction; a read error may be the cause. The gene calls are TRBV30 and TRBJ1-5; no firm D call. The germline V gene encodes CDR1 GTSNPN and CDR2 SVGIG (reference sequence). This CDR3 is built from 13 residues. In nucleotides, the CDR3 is TGTGCCTGGACCCTCGGTAGCAATCAGCCCCAGCATTTC. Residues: CAWTLGSNQPQHF. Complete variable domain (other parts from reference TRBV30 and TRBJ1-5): SQTIHQWPATLVQPVGSPLSLECTVEGTSNPNLYWYRQAAGRGLQLLFYSVGIGQISSEVPQNLSASRPQDRQFILSSKKLLLSDSGFYLCAWTLGSNQPQHFGDGTRLSIL.

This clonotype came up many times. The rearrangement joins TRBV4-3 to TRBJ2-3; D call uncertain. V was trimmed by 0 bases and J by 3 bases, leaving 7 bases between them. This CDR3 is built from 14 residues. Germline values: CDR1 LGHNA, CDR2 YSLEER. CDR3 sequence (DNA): TGCGCCAGCAGCCAAGATTTGCTTACAGATACGCAGTATTTT. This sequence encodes CASSQDLLTDTQYF.

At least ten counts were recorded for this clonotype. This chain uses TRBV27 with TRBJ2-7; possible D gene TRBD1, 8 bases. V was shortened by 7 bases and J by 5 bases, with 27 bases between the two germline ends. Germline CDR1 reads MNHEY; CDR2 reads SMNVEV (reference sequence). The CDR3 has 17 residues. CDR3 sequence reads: CASTNQIDNRGGNEQYF. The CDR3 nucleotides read TGTGCCAGCACCAACCAGATCGACAACAGGGGGGGGAACGAGCAGTACTTC.

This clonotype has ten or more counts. As DNA, the CDR3 is TGTGCCAGCAGCCAAAGTCAGCGGGGGCCCGAGTGGATCTCCTACGAGCAGTACTTC. It encodes CASSQSQRGPEWISYEQYF. This rearrangement joins TRBV4-2 to TRBJ2-7; the match to TRBD2 covers 8 bases. CDR1 and CDR2 (germline): LGHNA, YNFKEQ. This CDR3 is built from 19 residues. Trimming cost V 2 bases and J 0 bases; bases outside gene matches: 15.

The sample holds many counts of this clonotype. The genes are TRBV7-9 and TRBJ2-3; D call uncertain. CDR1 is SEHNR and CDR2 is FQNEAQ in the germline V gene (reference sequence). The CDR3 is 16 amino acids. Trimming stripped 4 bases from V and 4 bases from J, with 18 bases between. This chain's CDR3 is CASSSTVALGADTQYF. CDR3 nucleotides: TGTGCCAGCAGCTCTACAGTGGCCCTGGGTGCAGATACGCAGTATTTT. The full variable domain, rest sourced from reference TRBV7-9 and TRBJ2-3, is DTGVSQNPRHKITKRGQNVTFRCDPISEHNRLYWYRQTLGQGPEFLTYFQNEAQLEKSRLLSDRFSAERPKGSFSTLEIQRTEQGDSAMYLCASSSTVALGADTQYFGPGTRLTVL.

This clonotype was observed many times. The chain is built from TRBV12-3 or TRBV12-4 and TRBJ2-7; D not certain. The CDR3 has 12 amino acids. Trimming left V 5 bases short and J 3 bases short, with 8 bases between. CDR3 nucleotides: TGTGCCAGCAGTCCAGAAAGCTACGAGCAGTACTTC. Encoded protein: CASSPESYEQYF.

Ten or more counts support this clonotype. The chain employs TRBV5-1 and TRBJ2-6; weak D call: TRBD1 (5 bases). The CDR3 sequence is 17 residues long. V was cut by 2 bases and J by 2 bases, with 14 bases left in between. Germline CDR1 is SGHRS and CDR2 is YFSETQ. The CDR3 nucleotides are TGCGCCAGCAGCTTAGAAGCAGGCAGGGCTGGGGCCAACGTCCTGACTTTC. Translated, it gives CASSLEAGRAGANVLTF.

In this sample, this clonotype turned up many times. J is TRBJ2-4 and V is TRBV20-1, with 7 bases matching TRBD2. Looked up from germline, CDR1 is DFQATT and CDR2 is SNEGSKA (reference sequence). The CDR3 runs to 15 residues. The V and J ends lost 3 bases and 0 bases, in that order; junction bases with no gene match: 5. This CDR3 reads CSARASGLAKNIQYF. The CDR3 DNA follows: TGCAGTGCTAGGGCTAGCGGTCTAGCCAAAAACATTCAGTACTTC.

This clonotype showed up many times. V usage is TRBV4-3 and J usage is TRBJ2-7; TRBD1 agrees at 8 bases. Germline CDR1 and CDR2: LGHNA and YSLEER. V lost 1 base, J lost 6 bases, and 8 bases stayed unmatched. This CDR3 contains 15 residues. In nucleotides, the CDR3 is TGCGCCAGCAGCCAAGGTCGGACAGGGATTTCCGAGCAGTACTTC. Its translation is CASSQGRTGISEQYF.

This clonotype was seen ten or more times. CDR3 protein: CASSHGETQYF. The CDR3 nucleotides are TGTGCCAGCAGCCACGGGGAGACCCAGTACTTC. The rearrangement uses TRBV14 and TRBJ2-5, with D unresolved. CDR1 SGHDN and CDR2 FVKESK come from the germline V gene. CDR3 length: 11 amino acids. V gave up 3 bases and J gave up 5 bases, with 4 bases separating them.

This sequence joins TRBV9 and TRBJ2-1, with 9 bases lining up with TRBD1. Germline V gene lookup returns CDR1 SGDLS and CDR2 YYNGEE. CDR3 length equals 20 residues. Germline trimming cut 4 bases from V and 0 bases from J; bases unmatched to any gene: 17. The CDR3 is CASSHTRDRDFTSSYNEQFF. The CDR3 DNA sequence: TGTGCCAGCAGCCACACCCGGGACAGGGATTTCACAAGCTCCTACAATGAGCAGTTCTTC.

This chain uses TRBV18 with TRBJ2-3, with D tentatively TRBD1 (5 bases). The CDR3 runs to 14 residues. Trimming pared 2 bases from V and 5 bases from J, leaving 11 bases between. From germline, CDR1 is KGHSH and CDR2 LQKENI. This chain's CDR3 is CASSPDSPGDTQYF. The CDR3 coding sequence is TGTGCCAGCTCACCAGACAGTCCTGGAGATACGCAGTATTTT.

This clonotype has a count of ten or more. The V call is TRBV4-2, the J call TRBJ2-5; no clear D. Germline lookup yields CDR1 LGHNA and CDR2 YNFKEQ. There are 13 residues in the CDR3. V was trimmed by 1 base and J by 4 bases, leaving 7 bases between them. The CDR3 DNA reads TGTGCCAGCAGCCAAGTTGACGGAGAGACCCAGTACTTC. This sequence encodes CASSQVDGETQYF.

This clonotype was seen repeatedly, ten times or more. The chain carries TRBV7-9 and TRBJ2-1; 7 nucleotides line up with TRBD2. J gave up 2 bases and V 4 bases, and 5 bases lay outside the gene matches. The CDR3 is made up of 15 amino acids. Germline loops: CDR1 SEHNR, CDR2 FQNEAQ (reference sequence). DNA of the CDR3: TGTGCCAGCAGCTCCGCTGGGGGGGCCTACAATGAGCAGTTCTTC. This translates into CASSSAGGAYNEQFF. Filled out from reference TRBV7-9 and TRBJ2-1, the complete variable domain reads DTGVSQNPRHKITKRGQNVTFRCDPISEHNRLYWYRQTLGQGPEFLTYFQNEAQLEKSRLLSDRFSAERPKGSFSTLEIQRTEQGDSAMYLCASSSAGGAYNEQFFGPGTRLTVL.

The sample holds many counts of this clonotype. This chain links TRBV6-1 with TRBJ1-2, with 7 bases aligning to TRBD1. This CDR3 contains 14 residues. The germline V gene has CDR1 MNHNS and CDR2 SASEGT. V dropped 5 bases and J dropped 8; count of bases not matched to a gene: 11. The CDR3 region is CASSTPSRGEGYTF. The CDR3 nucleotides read TGTGCCAGCAGTACACCTAGCAGGGGGGAAGGCTACACCTTC.

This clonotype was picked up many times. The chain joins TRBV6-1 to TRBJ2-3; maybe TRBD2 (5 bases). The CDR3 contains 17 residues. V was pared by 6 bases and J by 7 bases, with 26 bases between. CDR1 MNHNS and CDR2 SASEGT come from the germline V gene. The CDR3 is CASRLQPGSRTTNTQYF. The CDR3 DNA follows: TGTGCCAGCAGGCTGCAGCCGGGATCGCGTACTACCAATACGCAGTATTTT.

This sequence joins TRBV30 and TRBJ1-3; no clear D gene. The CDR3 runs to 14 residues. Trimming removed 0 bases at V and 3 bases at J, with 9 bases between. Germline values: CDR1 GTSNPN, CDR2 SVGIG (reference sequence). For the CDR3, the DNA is TGTGCCTGGAGTGTACGAGGGAATGGAAACACCATATATTTT. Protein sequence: CAWSVRGNGNTIYF. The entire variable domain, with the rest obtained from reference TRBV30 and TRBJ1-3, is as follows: SQTIHQWPATLVQPVGSPLSLECTVEGTSNPNLYWYRQAAGRGLQLLFYSVGIGQISSEVPQNLSASRPQDRQFILSSKKLLLSDSGFYLCAWSVRGNGNTIYFGEGSWLTVV.

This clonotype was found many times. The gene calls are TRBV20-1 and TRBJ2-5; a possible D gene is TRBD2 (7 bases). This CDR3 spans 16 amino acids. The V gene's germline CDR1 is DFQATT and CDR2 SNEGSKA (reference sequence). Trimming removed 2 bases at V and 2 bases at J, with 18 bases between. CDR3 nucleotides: TGCAGTGCTAGATCCATACGGGGGGCCCCACAAGAGACCCAGTACTTC. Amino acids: CSARSIRGAPQETQYF.

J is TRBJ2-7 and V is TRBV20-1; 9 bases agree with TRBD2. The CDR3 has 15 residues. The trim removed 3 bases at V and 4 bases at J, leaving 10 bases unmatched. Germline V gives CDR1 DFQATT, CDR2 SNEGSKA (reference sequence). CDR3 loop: CSASSPSSGRYEQYF. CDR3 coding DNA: TGCAGTGCTAGTTCTCCGAGTAGCGGGAGATACGAGCAGTACTTC.

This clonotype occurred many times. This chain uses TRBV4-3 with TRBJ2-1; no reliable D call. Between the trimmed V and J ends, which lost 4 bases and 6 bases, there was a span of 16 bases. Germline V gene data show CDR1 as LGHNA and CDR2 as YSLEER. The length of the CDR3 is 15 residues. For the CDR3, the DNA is TGCGCCAGCAGCCTATACCGGGCCCCTAGCAATGAGCAGTTCTTC. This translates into CASSLYRAPSNEQFF.